This entry is about one T cell receptor (beta chain). Its antigen is undetermined. Assay used: immunoSEQ multiplex PCR; TCRdb lists only in-frame clones, some missing. The data show about 250,000 clones, with around nine tenths seen just once and just under 3% held by the top ten. This specimen belongs to a study of Ad26.COV2.S vaccination and SARS-CoV-2 variants. Study background: Of the COV1001 trial arms, the Ad26.COV2.S arm included the donor. The study, taken as a whole, reports: Possibly, TCR breadth and depth analyses underestimated total T cell responses. After vaccination, substantial breadth of spike-specific CD8+ and CD4+ responses was reported.

Treatment denoted: some 19 received Ad26.COV2.S at low or high dose, single or two shots; roughly 5 received placebo; per-sample allocation not given. Samples analyzed were those drawn on day 63 after the first vaccine or placebo injection. The CDR3 sequence is 16 residues long. J was trimmed by 0 bases and V by 7 bases; bases with no gene match: 8. The germline V gene encodes CDR1 KGHDR and CDR2 SFDVKD. The input for sequencing was peripheral blood, taken in a trial of Ad26.COV2.S vaccine versus placebo. The sequence was obtained from a person aged 18-60 years who received the Ad26.COV2.S COVID-19 vaccine or a placebo. The chain recombines TRBV24-1 with TRBJ1-2; 9 positions agree with TRBD1. The CDR3 DNA is TGTGCCACCAGCCCGGGACAGGGTTATACTAACTATGGCTACACCTTC. Translation: CATSPGQGYTNYGYTF.